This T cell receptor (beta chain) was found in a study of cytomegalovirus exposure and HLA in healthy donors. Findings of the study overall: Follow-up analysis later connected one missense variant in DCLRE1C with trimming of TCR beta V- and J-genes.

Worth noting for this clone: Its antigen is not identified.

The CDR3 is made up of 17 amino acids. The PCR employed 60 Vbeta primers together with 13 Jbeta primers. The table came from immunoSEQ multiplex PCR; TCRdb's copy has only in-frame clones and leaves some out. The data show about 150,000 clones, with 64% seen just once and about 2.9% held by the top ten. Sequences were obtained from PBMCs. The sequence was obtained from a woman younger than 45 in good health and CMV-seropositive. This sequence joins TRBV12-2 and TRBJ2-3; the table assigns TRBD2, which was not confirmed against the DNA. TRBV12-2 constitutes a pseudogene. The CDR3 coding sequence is TGTGCAAGTCGCTTAGCGCCTTCGGGGTGGGGCACAGATACGCAGTATTTT. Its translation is CASRLAPSGWGTDTQYF.